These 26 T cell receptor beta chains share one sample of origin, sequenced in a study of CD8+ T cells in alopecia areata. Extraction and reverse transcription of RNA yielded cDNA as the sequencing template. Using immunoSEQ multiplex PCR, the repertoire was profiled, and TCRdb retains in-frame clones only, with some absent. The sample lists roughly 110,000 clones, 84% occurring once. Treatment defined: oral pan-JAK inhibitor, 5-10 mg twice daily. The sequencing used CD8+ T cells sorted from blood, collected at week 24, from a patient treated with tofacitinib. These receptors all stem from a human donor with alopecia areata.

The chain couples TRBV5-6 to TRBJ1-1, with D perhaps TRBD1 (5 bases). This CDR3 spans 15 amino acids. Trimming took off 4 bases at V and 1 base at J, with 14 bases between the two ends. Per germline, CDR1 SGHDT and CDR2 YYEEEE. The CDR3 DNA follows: TGTGCCAGCAGCCCTAGGCCGGGACCGAACACTGAAGCTTTCTTT. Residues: CASSPRPGPNTEAFF. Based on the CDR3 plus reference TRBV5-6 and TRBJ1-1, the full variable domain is DAGVTQSPTHLIKTRGQQVTLRCSPKSGHDTVSWYQQALGQGPQFIFQYYEEEERQRGNFPDRFSGHQFPNYSSELNVNALLLGDSALYLCASSPRPGPNTEAFFGQGTRLTVV.

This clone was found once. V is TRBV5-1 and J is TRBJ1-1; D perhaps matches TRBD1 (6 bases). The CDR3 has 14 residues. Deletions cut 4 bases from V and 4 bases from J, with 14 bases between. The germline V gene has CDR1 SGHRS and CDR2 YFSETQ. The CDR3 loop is CASSPRGEATEAFF. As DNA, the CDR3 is TGCGCCAGCAGCCCTAGGGGGGAGGCCACTGAAGCTTTCTTT.

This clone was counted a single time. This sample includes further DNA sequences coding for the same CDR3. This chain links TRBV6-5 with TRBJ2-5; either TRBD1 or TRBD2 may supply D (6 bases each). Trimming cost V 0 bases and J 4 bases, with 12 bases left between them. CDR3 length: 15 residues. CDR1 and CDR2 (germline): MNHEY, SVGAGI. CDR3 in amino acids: CASSYSGGSGETQYF. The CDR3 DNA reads TGTGCCAGCAGTTACTCGGGGGGCTCAGGAGAGACCCAGTACTTC.

The CDR3 spells CASSPTRNLKETQYF. CDR3 DNA: TGTGCCAGCAGCCCAACCCGCAACCTTAAGGAGACCCAGTACTTC. The V call is TRBV7-6, the J call TRBJ2-5; D is uncertain. Germline V gene sequence: CDR1 SGHVS, CDR2 FNYEAQ. The CDR3 has 15 amino acids. V was cut by 5 bases and J by 5 bases, with 18 bases left in between.

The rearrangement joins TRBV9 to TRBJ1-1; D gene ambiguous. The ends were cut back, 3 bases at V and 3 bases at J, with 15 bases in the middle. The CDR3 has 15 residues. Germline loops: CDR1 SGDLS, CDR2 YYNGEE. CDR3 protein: CASSGGLGLDTEAFF. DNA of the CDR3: TGTGCCAGCAGCGGCGGTTTGGGCTTGGACACTGAAGCTTTCTTT.

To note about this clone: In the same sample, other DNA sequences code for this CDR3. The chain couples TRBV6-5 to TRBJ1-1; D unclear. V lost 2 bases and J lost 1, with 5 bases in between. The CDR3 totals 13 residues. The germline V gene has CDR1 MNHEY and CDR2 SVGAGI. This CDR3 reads CASSYGGNTEAFF. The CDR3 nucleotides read TGTGCCAGCAGTTACGGCGGGAACACTGAAGCTTTCTTT.

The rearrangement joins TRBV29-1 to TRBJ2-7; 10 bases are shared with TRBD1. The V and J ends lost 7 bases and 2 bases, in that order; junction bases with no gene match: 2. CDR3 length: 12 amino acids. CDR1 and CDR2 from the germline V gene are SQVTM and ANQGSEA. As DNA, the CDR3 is TGCAGCGCCGGGACAGGGGCCTACGAGCAGTACTTC. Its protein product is CSAGTGAYEQYF.

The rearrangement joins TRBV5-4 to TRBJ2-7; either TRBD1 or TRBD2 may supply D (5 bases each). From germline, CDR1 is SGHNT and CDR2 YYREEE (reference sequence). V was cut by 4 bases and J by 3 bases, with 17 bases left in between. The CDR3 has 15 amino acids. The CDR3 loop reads CASSLHPGPSYEQYF. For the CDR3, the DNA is TGTGCCAGCAGCCTTCACCCGGGACCGAGCTACGAGCAGTACTTC.

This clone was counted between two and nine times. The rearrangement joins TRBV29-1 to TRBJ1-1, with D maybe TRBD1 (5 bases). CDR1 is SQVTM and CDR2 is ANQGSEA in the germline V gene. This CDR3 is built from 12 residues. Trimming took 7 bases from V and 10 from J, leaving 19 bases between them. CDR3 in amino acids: CSASPGPLGAFF. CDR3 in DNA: TGCAGCGCCTCTCCAGGGCCTCTCGGAGCTTTCTTT.

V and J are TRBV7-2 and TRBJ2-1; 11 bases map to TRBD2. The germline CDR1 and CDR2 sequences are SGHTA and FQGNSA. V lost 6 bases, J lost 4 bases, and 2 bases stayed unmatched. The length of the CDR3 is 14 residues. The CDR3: CASRLAGGYNEQFF. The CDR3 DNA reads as TGTGCCAGCAGGCTAGCGGGGGGATACAATGAGCAGTTCTTC.

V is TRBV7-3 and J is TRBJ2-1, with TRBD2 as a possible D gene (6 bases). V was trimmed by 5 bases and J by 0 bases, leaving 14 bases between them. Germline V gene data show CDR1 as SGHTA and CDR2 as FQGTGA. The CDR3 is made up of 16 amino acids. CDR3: CASSRGRRGSYNEQFF. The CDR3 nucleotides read TGTGCCAGCAGCCGCGGAAGGAGGGGCTCCTACAATGAGCAGTTCTTC.

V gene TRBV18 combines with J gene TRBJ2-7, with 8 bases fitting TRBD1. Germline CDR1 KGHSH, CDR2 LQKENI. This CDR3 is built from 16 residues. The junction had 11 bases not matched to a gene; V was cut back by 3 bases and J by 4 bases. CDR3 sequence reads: CASSPRAPGQGYEQYF. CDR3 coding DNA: TGTGCCAGCTCACCTCGCGCTCCCGGACAGGGTTACGAGCAGTACTTC.

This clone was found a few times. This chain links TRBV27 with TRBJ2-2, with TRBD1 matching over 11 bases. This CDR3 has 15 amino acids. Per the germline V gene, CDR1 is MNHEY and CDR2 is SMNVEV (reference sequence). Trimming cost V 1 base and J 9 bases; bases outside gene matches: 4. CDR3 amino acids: CASSLFGQGAWELFF. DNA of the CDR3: TGTGCCAGCAGTTTATTTGGACAGGGGGCTTGGGAGCTGTTTTTT.

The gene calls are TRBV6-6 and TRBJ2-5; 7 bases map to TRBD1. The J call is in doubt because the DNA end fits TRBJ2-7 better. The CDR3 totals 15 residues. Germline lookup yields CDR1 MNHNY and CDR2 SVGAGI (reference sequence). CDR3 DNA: TGTGCCAGCAGTACAGGGGCCTCAAGCTCCTACGAGCAGTACTTC. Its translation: CASSTGASSSYEQYF.

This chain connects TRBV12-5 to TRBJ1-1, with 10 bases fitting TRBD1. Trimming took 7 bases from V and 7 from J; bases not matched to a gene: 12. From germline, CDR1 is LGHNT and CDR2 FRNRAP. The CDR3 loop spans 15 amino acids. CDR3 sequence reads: CASAFGGGQGFEAFF. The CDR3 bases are TGTGCTAGTGCCTTCGGCGGGGGACAGGGGTTTGAAGCTTTCTTT.

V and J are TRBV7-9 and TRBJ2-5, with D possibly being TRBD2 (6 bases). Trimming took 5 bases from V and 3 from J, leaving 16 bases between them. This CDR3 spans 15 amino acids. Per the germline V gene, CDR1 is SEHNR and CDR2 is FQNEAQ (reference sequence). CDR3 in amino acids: CASSAGTAPEETQYF. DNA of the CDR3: TGTGCCAGCAGCGCCGGGACTGCCCCTGAAGAGACCCAGTACTTC. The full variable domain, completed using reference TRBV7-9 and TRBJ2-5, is DTGVSQNPRHKITKRGQNVTFRCDPISEHNRLYWYRQTLGQGPEFLTYFQNEAQLEKSRLLSDRFSAERPKGSFSTLEIQRTEQGDSAMYLCASSAGTAPEETQYFGPGTRLLVL.

For the CDR3, the DNA is TGCGCCAGCAGCCAAGATAGGGCGGGGGGCGACAATGAGCAGTTCTTC. This translates into CASSQDRAGGDNEQFF. The gene calls are TRBV4-3 and TRBJ2-1; 8 nucleotides match TRBD2. Germline V gene sequence: CDR1 LGHNA, CDR2 YSLEER. The CDR3 runs to 16 residues. J lost 5 bases, V lost 0 bases, and 6 bases had no gene match.

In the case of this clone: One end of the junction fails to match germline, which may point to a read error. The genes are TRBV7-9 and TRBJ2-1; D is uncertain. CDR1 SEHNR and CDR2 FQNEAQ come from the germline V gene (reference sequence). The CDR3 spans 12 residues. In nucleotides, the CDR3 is TGTGCCAGCAGCCCGGCATACAATGAGCAGCTCTTC. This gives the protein CASSPAYNEQLF.

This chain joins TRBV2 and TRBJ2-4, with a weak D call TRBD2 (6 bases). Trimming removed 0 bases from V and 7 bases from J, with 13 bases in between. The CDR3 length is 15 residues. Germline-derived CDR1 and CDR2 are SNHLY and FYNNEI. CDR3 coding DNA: TGTGCCAGCAGTGAAGCGTTGGGGGACTGGAACATTCAGTACTTC. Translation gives CASSEALGDWNIQYF.

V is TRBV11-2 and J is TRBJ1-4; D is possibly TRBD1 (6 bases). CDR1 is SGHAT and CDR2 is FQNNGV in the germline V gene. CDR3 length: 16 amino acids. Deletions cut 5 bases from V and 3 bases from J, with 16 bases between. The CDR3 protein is CASSHSRGAANEKLFF. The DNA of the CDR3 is TGTGCCAGCAGCCACAGCCGGGGGGCGGCTAATGAAAAACTGTTTTTT.

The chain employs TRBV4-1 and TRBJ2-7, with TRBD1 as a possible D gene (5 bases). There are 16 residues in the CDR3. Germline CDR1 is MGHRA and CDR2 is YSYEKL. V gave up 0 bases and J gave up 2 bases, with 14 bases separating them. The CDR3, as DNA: TGCGCCAGCAGCCAAGATCACCTCGGCAGGGCCTACGAGCAGTACTTC. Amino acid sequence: CASSQDHLGRAYEQYF.

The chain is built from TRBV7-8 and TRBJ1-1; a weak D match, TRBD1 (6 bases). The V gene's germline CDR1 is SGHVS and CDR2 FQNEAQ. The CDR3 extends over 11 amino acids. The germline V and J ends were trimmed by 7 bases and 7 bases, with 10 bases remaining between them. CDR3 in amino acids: CASTLGGEAFF. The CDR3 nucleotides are TGTGCCAGCACCCTAGGGGGTGAAGCTTTCTTT.

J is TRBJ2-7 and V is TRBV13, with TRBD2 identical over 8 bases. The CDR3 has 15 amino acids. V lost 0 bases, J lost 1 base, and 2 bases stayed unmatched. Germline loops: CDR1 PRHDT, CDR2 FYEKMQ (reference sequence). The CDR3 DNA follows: TGTGCCAGCAGCTTAGGGCTAGCGGGTTCCTACGAGCAGTACTTC. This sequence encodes CASSLGLAGSYEQYF.

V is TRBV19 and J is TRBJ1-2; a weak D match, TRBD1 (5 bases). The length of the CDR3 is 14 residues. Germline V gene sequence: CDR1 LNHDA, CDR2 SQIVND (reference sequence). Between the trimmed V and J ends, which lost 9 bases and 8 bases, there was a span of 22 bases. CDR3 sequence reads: CASLTTVAGTGYTF. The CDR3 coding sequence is TGTGCCAGCTTGACGACAGTGGCGGGGACCGGCTACACCTTC.

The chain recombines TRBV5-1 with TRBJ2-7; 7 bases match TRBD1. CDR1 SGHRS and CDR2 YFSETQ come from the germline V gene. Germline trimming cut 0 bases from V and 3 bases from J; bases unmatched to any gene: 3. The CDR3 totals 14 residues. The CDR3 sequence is CASSLGDSHYEQYF. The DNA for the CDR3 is TGCGCCAGCAGCTTGGGGGACAGTCACTACGAGCAGTACTTC.

The CDR3 sequence is CASSYGTGVPSYEQYF. Written as DNA, the CDR3 is TGTGCCAGCAGTTACGGGACAGGTGTACCTTCCTACGAGCAGTACTTC. V and J are TRBV6-5 and TRBJ2-7; 8 nucleotides match TRBD1. Germline trimming cut 2 bases from V and 1 base from J; bases unmatched to any gene: 7. The CDR3 is 16 amino acids. From germline, CDR1 is MNHEY and CDR2 SVGAGI.